This T cell receptor (beta chain) was obtained from a study of shared clonotypes between healthy human individuals. Background on the study: Donor composition was a couple of women and a few men, aged 18 to 49. Each donor contributed plates that comprised three CD4 naive, three CD4 memory, two CD8 naive and one CD8 memory.

Selected positively for CCR7 and CD45RO-negative, naive CD8 cells excluded terminally differentiated effector memory CD45RA+ cells. Study results and limitations: Naive subsets typically showed greater estimated richness than memory subsets. Between a handful of donors, naive CD4 clonotypes were shared at a level of about 5%.

Germline V CDR1 and CDR2: GTSNPN, SVGIG (reference sequence). V was clipped by 5 bases and J by 3 bases; unmatched bases: 6. The CDR3 length is 13 residues. Assay used: immunoSEQ multiplex PCR; TCRdb lists only in-frame clones, some missing. Of around 1.9 million clones listed, just under 95% were seen once; the top ten hold over 1.5%. A note on this clone: The antigen remains unidentified.

This sequence originates from a man aged 18 to 29 in good health. Some clones in this sample may be carry-over from other donors' samples. This chain connects TRBV30 to TRBJ1-1; 7 bases match TRBD1. The specimen was naive CD8+ T cells from PBMCs. As DNA, the CDR3 is TGTGCCTGGGGGGGACAGTCGTACACTGAAGCTTTCTTT. Residues: CAWGGQSYTEAFF.